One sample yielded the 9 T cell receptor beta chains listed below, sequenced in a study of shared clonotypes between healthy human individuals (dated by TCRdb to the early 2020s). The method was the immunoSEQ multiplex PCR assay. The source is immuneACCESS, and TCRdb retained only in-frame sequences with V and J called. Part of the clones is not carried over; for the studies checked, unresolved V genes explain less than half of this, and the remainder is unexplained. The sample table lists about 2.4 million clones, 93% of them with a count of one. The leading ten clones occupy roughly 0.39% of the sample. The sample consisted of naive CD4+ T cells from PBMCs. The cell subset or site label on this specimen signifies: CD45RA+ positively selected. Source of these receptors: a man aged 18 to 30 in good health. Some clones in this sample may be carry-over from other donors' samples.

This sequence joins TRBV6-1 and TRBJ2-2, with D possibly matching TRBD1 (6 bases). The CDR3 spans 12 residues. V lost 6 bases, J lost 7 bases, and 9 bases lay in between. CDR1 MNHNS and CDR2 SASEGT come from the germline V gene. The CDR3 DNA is TGTGCCAGCAGGACAGGCATCGGGGAGCTGTTTTTT. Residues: CASRTGIGELFF.

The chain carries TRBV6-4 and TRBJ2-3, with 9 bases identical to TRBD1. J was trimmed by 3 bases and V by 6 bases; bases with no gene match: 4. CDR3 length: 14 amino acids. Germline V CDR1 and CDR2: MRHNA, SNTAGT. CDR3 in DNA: TGTGCCAGCAGGGACAGGGGAGGTACAGATACGCAGTATTTT. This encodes CASRDRGGTDTQYF.

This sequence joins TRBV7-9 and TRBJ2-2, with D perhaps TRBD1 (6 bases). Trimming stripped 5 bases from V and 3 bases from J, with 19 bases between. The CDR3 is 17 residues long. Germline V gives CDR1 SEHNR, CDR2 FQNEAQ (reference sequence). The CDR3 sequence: CASSPTLSDRDTGELFF. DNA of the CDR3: TGTGCCAGCAGCCCGACCTTGTCGGACAGAGACACCGGGGAGCTGTTTTTT.

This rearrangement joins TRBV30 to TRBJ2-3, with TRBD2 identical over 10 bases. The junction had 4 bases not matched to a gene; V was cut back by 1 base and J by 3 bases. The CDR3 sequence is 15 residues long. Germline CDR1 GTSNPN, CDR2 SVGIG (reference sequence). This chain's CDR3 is CAWSGAGGLTDTQYF. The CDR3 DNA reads TGTGCCTGGAGTGGAGCGGGAGGGCTTACAGATACGCAGTATTTT.

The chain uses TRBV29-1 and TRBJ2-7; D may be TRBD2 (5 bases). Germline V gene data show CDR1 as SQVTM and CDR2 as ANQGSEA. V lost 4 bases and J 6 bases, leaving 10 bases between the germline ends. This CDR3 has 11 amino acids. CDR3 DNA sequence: TGCAGCGTTGCAACTAGTTCCGAGCAGTACTTC. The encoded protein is CSVATSSEQYF.

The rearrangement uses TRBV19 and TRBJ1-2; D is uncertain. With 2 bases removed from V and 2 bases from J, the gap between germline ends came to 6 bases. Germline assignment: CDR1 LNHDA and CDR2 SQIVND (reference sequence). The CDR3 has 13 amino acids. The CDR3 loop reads CASSITQNYGYTF. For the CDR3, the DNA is TGTGCCAGTAGTATAACTCAGAACTATGGCTACACCTTC.

This CDR3 reads CASSLGPGAPYEQYF. In DNA form, the CDR3 reads TGTGCCAGCAGCTTAGGACCGGGGGCCCCCTACGAGCAGTACTTC. The chain recombines TRBV11-2 with TRBJ2-7; D is perhaps TRBD1 or TRBD2 (6 bases each). The V gene's germline CDR1 is SGHAT and CDR2 FQNNGV. The CDR3 length is 15 residues. V dropped 1 base and J dropped 2 bases, with 12 bases sitting between them.

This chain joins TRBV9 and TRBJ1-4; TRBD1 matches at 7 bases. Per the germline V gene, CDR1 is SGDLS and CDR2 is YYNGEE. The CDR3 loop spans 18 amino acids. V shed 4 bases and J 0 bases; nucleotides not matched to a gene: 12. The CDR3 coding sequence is TGTGCCAGCAGCCAAAGGGAGGGGGCTGGCGCAACTAATGAAAAACTGTTTTTT. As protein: CASSQREGAGATNEKLFF.

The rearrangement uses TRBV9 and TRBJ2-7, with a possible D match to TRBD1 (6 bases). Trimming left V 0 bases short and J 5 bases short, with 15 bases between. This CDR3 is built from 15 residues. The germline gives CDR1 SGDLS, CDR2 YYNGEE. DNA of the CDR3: TGTGCCAGCAGCGTAGGAGGACAGTCAAGCAACGAGCAGTACTTC. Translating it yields CASSVGGQSSNEQYF.